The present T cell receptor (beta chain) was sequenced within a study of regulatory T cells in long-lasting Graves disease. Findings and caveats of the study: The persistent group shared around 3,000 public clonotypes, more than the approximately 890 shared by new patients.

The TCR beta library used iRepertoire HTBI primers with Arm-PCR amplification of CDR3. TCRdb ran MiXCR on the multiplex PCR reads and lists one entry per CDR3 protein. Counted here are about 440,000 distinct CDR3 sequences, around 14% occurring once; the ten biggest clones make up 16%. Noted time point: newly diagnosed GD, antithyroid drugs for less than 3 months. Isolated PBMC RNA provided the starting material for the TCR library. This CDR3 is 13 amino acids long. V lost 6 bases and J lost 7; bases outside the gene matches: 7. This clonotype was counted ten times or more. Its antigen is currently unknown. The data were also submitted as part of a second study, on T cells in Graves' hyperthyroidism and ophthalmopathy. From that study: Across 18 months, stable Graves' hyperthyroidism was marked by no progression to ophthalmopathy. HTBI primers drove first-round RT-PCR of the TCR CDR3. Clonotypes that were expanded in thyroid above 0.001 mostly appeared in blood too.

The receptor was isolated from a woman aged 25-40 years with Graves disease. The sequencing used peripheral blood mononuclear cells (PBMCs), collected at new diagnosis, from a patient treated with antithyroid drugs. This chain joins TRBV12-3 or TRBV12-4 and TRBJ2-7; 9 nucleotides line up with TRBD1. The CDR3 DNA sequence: TGTGCCAGCAGGGAAGGGACAGGGAAAGAGCAGTACTTC. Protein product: CASREGTGKEQYF.